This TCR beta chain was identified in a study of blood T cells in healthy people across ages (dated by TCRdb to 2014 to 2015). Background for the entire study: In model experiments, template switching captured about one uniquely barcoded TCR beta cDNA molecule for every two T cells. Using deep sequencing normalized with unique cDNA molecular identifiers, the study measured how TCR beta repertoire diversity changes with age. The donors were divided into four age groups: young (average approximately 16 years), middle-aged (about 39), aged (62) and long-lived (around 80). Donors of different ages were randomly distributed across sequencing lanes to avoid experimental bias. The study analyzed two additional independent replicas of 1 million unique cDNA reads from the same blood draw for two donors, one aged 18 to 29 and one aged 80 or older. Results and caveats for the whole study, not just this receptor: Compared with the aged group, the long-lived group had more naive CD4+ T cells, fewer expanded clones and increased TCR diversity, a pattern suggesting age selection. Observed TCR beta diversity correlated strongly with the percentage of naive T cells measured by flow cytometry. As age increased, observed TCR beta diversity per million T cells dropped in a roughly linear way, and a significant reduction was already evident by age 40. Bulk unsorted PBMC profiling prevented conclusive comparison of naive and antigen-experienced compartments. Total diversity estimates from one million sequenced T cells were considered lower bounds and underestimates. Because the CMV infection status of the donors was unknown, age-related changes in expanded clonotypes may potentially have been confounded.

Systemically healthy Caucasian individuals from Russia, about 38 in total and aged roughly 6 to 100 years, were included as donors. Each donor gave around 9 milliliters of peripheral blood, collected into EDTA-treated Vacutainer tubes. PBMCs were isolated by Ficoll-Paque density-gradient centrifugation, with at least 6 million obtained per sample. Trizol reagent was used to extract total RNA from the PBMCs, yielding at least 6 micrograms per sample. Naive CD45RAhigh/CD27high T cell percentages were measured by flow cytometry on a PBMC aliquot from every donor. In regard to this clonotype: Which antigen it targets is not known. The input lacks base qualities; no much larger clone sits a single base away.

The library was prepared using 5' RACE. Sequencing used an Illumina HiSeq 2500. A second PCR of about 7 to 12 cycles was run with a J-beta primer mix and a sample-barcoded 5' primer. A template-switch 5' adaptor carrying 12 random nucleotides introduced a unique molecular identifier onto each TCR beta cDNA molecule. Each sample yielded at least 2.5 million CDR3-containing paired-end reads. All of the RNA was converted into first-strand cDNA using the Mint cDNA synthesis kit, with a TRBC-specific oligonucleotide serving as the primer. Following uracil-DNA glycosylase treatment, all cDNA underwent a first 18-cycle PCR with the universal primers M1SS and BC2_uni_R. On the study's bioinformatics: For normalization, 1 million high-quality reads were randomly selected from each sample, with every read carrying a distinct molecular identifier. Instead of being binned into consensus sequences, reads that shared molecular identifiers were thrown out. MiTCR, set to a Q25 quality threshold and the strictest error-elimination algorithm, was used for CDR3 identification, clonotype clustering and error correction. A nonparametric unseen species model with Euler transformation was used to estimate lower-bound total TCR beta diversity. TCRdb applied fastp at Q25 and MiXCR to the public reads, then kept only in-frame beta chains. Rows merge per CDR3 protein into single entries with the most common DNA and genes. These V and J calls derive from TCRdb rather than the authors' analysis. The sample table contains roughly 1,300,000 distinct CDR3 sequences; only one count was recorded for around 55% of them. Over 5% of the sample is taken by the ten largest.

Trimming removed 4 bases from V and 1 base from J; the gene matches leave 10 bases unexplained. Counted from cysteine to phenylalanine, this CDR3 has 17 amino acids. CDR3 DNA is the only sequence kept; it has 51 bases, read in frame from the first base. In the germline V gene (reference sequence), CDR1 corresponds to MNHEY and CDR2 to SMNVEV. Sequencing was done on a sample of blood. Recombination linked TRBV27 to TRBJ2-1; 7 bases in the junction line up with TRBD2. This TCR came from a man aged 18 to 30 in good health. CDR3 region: CASSWGSSGRSYNEQFF. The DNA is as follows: TGTGCCAGCAGTTGGGGTTCTAGCGGACGTTCCTACAATGAGCAGTTCTTC.